These 20 T cell receptor beta chains were all obtained from the same sample, sequenced in a study. TCRdb analysed the 5' RACE reads with MiXCR anew, one entry per CDR3 protein. The sample lists 25,000 to 40,000 distinct CDR3 sequences; about 25% were seen once. Sequencing input: naive CD4+ T cells sorted from a lymph node. The subset denotes: naive CD4+ T cells, CD4+CD45RA+CD25-. The receptors stem from a female donor with breast cancer.

CDR3 sequence: CASSLVLGSGIQETQYF. CDR3 nucleotides: TGTGCCAGCAGCTTAGTTCTGGGATCGGGAATCCAAGAGACCCAGTACTTC. This chain links TRBV7-9 with TRBJ2-5; D is perhaps TRBD2 (5 bases). V was cut by 1 base and J by 1 base, with 16 bases left in between. The germline V gene has CDR1 SEHNR and CDR2 FQNEAQ (reference sequence). This CDR3 region has 17 residues.

The CDR3 bases are TGTGCCAGCAGCCCCGAGGGAGGTTGGAATTTCTTT. Translating gives CASSPEGGWNFF. This chain links TRBV7-9 with TRBJ1-1; D gene ambiguous. The CDR3 runs 12 residues. Germline CDR1 and CDR2: SEHNR and FQNEAQ (reference sequence). The ends were cut back, 5 bases at V and 13 bases at J, with 17 bases in the middle.

V is TRBV7-3 and J is TRBJ1-5; tentatively, D is TRBD1 (6 bases). The CDR3 length is 14 residues. V was shortened by 5 bases and J by 4 bases, with 12 bases between the two germline ends. The germline V gene has CDR1 SGHTA and CDR2 FQGTGA. The CDR3 DNA reads as TGTGCCAGCAGCACAGGACAGATTAATCAGCCCCAGCATTTT. Its translation is CASSTGQINQPQHF.

This rearrangement joins TRBV20-1 to TRBJ1-6; 9 nucleotides agree with TRBD1. The CDR3 contains 17 residues. V dropped 5 bases and J dropped 5; count of bases not matched to a gene: 13. Looked up from germline, CDR1 is DFQATT and CDR2 is SNEGSKA (reference sequence). This CDR3 is CSAPDLLGQGHNSPLHF. Here the CDR3 DNA reads TGCAGTGCTCCCGACCTTTTGGGACAGGGACATAATTCACCCCTCCACTTT.

This rearrangement joins TRBV7-3 to TRBJ2-1; 8 nucleotides align to TRBD2. With V trimmed by 5 bases and J by 9 bases, 12 bases remained unmatched. Germline V gene sequence: CDR1 SGHTA, CDR2 FQGTGA. There are 15 residues in the CDR3. As DNA, the CDR3 is TGTGCCAGCAGCCCGTCGCCGGGACTAGTAGGTGAGCAGTTCTTC. This codes for CASSPSPGLVGEQFF.

This clonotype has more than one count but fewer than ten. The gene calls are TRBV11-2 and TRBJ2-7, with D perhaps assigned TRBD1 or TRBD2 (5 bases each). Germline CDR1 is SGHAT and CDR2 is FQNNGV. This CDR3 has 15 amino acids. Trimming removed 0 bases at V and 3 bases at J, with 12 bases between. Written as DNA, the CDR3 is TGTGCCAGCAGCTTAGATGGGACCCCCGTCTACGAGCAGTACTTC. Translation: CASSLDGTPVYEQYF.

There are a few counts of this clonotype. The genes are TRBV5-1 and TRBJ2-1; TRBD2 matches at 8 bases. The V gene end was trimmed by 0 bases and the J gene end by 4 bases; junction bases not matched to a gene: 6. This CDR3 is built from 16 residues. The germline gives CDR1 SGHRS, CDR2 YFSETQ. The CDR3 spells CASSLDGTRPYNEQFF. CDR3 DNA: TGCGCCAGCAGCTTGGATGGGACTAGACCGTACAATGAGCAGTTCTTC.

V and J are TRBV7-3 and TRBJ2-2; the D gene is possibly TRBD1 (5 bases). The CDR3 runs 13 residues. Germline assignment: CDR1 SGHTA and CDR2 FQGTGA. V was trimmed by 5 bases and J by 1 base, leaving 5 bases between them. The CDR3 DNA reads TGTGCCAGCAGCGACAGGAACACCGGGGAGCTGTTTTTT. It encodes CASSDRNTGELFF.

This chain joins TRBV24-1 and TRBJ2-1, with 9 bases matching TRBD2. The germline V gene has CDR1 KGHDR and CDR2 SFDVKD. This CDR3 region has 20 residues. V shed 5 bases, J shed 2 bases, and the junction held 18 bases outside the gene matches. The CDR3: CATSVGFGRGGRSAYNEQFF. For the CDR3, the DNA is TGTGCCACCAGTGTGGGATTTGGGCGGGGGGGCCGGAGCGCCTACAATGAGCAGTTCTTC.

The genes are TRBV7-2 and TRBJ1-1; tentatively, D is TRBD1 (6 bases). Germline CDR1 SGHTA, CDR2 FQGNSA. CDR3 length: 15 residues. V was cut by 5 bases and J by 4 bases, with 17 bases left in between. The CDR3 protein is CASSPPWGAATEAFF. In DNA form, the CDR3 reads TGTGCCAGCAGCCCACCGTGGGGGGCCGCCACTGAAGCTTTCTTT.

This chain connects TRBV7-3 to TRBJ2-7; no firm D call. CDR3 length equals 13 residues. Germline CDR1 and CDR2: SGHTA and FQGTGA. Trimming stripped 6 bases from V and 1 base from J, with 10 bases between. Here the CDR3 reads CASRGRLSYEQYF. CDR3 in DNA: TGTGCCAGCAGGGGCAGACTTTCCTACGAGCAGTACTTC. The variable domain in full, with the rest retrieved from reference TRBV7-3 and TRBJ2-7, is GAGVSQTPSNKVTEKGKYVELRCDPISGHTALYWYRQSLGQGPEFLIYFQGTGAADDSGLPNDRFFAVRPEGSVSTLKIQRTERGDSAVYLCASRGRLSYEQYFGPGTRLTVT.

By share, this clonotype counts as medium-sized. V usage is TRBV10-3 and J usage is TRBJ2-7, with TRBD1 matching over 7 bases. V was clipped by 0 bases and J by 4 bases; unmatched bases: 6. The CDR3 length is 15 residues. Germline loops: CDR1 ENHRY, CDR2 SYGVKD. This chain's CDR3 is CAISESRDSLYEQYF. The CDR3 bases are TGTGCCATCAGTGAGTCCCGGGACAGCCTATACGAGCAGTACTTC.

In its sample, this clonotype was seen once. It may be a read error: a sequence one base away is much more abundant. V is TRBV6-6 and J is TRBJ2-2, with TRBD2 identical over 9 bases. The CDR3 has 15 residues. In germline, CDR1 is MNHNY, CDR2 SVGAGI (reference sequence). DNA for the CDR3: TGTGTCAGCAGTCACTTAGCGGGAGCGTCGGGGGAGCTGTTTTTT. Amino acid sequence: CVSSHLAGASGELFF.

The CDR3 DNA follows: TGCGCCAGCAGCCAAGGGGGACTAGCGGGGGCGACAGGCACAGATACGCAGTATTTT. As protein: CASSQGGLAGATGTDTQYF. The chain uses TRBV4-1 and TRBJ2-3, with 14 positions matching TRBD2. Trimming removed 1 base from V and 1 base from J; junction bases left unmatched: 7. CDR1 is MGHRA, CDR2 YSYEKL, per germline. The CDR3 loop spans 19 amino acids.

This clonotype was seen a few times. CDR3 loop: CASSPIGGKSYEQYF. CDR3 coding DNA: TGTGCCAGCAGCCCCATTGGCGGGAAGTCCTACGAGCAGTACTTC. The chain recombines TRBV10-3 with TRBJ2-7, with D perhaps TRBD2 (6 bases). V lost 10 bases and J lost 1, with 20 bases in between. The CDR3 consists of 15 residues. Germline assignment: CDR1 ENHRY and CDR2 SYGVKD.

The chain joins TRBV4-2 to TRBJ1-1; 7 bases line up with TRBD1. Per the germline V gene, CDR1 is LGHNA and CDR2 is YNFKEQ. The CDR3 is 13 amino acids. V was clipped by 5 bases and J by 1 base; unmatched bases: 1. The CDR3 DNA is TGTGCCAGCAGCGGGACAGAGAACACTGAAGCTTTCTTT. The encoded protein is CASSGTENTEAFF.

Comments on this clonotype: This clone may be a read error of a much larger clone one base away. The chain links TRBV15 to TRBJ2-5; 7 bases match TRBD1. Per the germline V gene, CDR1 is LNHNV and CDR2 is YYDKDF (reference sequence). The CDR3 extends over 15 amino acids. The chain's CDR3 is CAASSRQGIGETQYF. The CDR3 DNA follows: TGTGCCGCCAGCAGCCGACAGGGTATCGGAGAGACCCAGTACTTC.

The V and J genes are TRBV28 and TRBJ2-5; unclear D gene. The CDR3 covers 11 residues. V lost 6 bases to trimming and J lost 5 bases, with 7 bases between them. Germline values: CDR1 MDHEN, CDR2 SYDVKM. In DNA, the CDR3 is TGTGCCAGCAGGAGAAAGGAGACCCAGTACTTC. It translates to CASRRKETQYF.

This clonotype was detected only a few times. The chain uses TRBV7-9 and TRBJ2-1; 8 nucleotides line up with TRBD2. CDR3 length: 16 amino acids. Per the germline V gene, CDR1 is SEHNR and CDR2 is FQNEAQ (reference sequence). Losses at the gene ends were 11 bases for V and 4 bases for J; bases not matched to a gene: 16. CDR3 nucleotide sequence: TGTGCCTGTCAGCTTATTTCGGGAGGGGGTTACAATGAGCAGTTCTTC. Residues: CACQLISGGGYNEQFF.

Notes on this clonotype: A much larger clonotype is one base distant, so this may be a read error. V usage is TRBV12-3 or TRBV12-4 and J usage is TRBJ2-1, with TRBD1 matching 9 bases. This CDR3 has 19 residues. CDR3 sequence reads: CVSRWTGTGYQGSYNEQFF. The CDR3 coding sequence is TGTGTCAGCAGGTGGACCGGGACAGGGTATCAGGGATCCTACAATGAGCAGTTCTTC.